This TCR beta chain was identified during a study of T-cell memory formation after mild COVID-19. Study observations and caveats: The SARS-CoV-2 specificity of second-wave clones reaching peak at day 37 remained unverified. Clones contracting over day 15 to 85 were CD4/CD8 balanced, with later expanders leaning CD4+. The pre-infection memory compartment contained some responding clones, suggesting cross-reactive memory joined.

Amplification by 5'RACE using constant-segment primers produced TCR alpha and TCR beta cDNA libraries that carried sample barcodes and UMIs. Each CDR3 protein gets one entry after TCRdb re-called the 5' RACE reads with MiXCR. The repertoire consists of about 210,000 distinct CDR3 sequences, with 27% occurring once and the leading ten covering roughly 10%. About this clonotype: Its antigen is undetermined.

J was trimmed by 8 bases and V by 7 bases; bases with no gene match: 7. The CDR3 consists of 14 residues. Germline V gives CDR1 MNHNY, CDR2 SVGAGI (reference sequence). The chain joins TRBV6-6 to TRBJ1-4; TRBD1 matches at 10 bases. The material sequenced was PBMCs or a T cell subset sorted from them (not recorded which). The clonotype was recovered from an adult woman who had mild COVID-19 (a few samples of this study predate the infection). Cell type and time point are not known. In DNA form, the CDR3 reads TGTGCCAGCAAAACGGGGACAGGGGTCGAAAAACTGTTTTTT. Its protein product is CASKTGTGVEKLFF.